This T cell receptor beta chain was sequenced in a study of sequential checkpoint blockade in melanoma. Study information: After nivolumab or ipilimumab alone, about two dozen patients had week-13 rebiopsies.

Germline CDR1 reads MNHEY; CDR2 reads SMNVEV (reference sequence). The CDR3 extends over 21 amino acids. V dropped 5 bases and J dropped 3; count of bases not matched to a gene: 20. Regarding treatment: randomized to nivolumab then ipilimumab (arm A) or the reverse (arm B). Sequenced by immunoSEQ multiplex PCR; TCRdb stores in-frame clones only, minus some. The sample includes about 5,000 clones, roughly a quarter seen only once; the top ten take over 20%. This clone has just a few counts. The chain uses TRBV27 and TRBJ2-3, with 13 bases fitting TRBD2. The sample was tumor tissue (inferred from file names), taken from a patient given nivolumab and ipilimumab in sequence. The sequence derives from a human donor with melanoma. CDR3 sequence reads: CASSPSPLAGGPKRDTDTQYF. The DNA for the CDR3 is TGTGCCAGCAGTCCATCTCCACTAGCGGGAGGGCCTAAACGGGATACAGATACGCAGTATTTT.